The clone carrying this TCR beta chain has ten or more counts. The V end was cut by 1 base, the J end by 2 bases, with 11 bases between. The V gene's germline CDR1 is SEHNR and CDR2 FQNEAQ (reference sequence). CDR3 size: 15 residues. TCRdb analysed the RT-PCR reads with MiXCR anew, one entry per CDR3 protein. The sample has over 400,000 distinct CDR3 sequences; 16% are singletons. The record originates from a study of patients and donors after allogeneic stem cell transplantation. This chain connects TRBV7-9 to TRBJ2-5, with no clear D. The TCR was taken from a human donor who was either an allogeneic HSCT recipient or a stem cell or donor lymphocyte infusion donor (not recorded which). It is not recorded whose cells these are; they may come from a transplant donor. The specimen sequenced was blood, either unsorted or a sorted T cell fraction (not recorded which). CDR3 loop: CASSLVGTKQETQYF. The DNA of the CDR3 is TGTGCCAGCAGCTTAGTTGGAACAAAACAAGAGACCCAGTACTTC.